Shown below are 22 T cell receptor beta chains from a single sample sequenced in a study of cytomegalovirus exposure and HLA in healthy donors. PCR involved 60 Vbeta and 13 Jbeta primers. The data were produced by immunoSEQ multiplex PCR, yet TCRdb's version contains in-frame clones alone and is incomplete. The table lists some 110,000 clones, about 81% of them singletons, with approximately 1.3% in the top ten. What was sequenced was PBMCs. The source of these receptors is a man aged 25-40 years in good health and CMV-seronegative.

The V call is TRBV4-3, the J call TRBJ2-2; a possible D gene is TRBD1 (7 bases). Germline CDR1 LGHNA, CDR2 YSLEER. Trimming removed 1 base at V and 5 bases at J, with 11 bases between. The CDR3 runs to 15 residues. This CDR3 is CASSQGSGGTGELFF. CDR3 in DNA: TGCGCCAGCAGCCAAGGGTCAGGGGGGACCGGGGAGCTGTTTTTT.

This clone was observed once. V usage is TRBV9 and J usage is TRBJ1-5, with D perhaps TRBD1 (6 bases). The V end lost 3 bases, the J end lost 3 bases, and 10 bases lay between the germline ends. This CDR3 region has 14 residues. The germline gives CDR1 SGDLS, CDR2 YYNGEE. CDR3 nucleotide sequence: TGTGCCAGCAGCGCGACAGGAGACAATCAGCCCCAGCATTTT. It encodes CASSATGDNQPQHF.

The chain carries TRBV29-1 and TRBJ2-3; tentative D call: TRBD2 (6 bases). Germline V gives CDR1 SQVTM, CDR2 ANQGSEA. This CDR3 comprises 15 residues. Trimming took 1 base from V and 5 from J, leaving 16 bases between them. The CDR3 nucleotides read TGCAGCGTTGAAGGGGGGAAGGGAGGCAGAGATACGCAGTATTTT. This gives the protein CSVEGGKGGRDTQYF.

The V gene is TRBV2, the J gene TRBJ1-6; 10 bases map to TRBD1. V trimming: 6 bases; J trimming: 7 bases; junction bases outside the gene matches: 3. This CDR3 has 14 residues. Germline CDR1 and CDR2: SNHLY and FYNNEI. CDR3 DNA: TGTGCCAGCAGCTGGGACAGGGGAAATTCACCCCTCCACTTT. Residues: CASSWDRGNSPLHF. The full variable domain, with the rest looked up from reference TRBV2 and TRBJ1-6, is EPEVTQTPSHQVTQMGQEVILRCVPISNHLYFYWYRQILGQKVEFLVSFYNNEISEKSEIFDDQFSVERPDGSNFTLKIRSTKLEDSAMYFCASSWDRGNSPLHFGNGTRLTVT.

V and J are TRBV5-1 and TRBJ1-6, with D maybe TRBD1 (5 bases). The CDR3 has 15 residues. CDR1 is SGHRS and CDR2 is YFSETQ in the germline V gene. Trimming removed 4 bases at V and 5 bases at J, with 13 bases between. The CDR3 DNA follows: TGCGCCAGCAGCCCCCGGGGGGAACATAATTCACCCCTCCACTTT. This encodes CASSPRGEHNSPLHF.

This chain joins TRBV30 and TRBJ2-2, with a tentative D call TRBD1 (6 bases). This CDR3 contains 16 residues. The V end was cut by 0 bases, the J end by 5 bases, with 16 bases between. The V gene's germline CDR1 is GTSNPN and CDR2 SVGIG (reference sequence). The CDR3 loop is CAWSVQGSSGTGELFF. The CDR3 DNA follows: TGTGCCTGGAGTGTACAGGGCAGCTCGGGGACCGGGGAGCTGTTTTTT.

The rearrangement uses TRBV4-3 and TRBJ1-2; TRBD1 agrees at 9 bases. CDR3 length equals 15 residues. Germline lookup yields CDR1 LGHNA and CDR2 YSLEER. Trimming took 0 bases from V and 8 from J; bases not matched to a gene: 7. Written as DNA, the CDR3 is TGCGCCAGCAGCCAAGATCGGGGACAGGGCTACGGCTACACCTTC. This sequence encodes CASSQDRGQGYGYTF.

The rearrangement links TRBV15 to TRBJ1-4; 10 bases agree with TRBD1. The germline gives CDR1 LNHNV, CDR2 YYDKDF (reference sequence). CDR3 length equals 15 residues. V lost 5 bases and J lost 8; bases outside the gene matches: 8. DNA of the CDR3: TGTGCCACCAGCCCCCGGACAGGGGGGACAGAAAAACTGTTTTTT. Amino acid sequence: CATSPRTGGTEKLFF.

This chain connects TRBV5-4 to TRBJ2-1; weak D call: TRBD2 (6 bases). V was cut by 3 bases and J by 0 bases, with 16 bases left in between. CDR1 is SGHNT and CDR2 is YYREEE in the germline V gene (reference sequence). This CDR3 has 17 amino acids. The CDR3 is CASSSAGSPSSYNEQFF. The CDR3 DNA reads TGTGCCAGCAGCTCGGCGGGGAGTCCAAGCTCCTACAATGAGCAGTTCTTC.

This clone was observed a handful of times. CDR3: CASSEAPAGRGAGNTIYF. The CDR3 region has the DNA TGTGCCAGCAGTGAAGCTCCAGCGGGCAGAGGCGCTGGAAACACCATATATTTT. The V gene is TRBV6-1, the J gene TRBJ1-3; D call uncertain. CDR3 length: 18 residues. In germline, CDR1 is MNHNS, CDR2 SASEGT. V was clipped by 0 bases and J by 2 bases, with 17 bases between them.

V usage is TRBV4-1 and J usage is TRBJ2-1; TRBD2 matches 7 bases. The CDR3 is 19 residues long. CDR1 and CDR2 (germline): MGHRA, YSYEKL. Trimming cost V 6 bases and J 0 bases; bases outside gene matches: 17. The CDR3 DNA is TGCGCCAGCAGGAGCCTAGGGACTACTGTCAAGAGCTCCTACAATGAGCAGTTCTTC. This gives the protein CASRSLGTTVKSSYNEQFF.

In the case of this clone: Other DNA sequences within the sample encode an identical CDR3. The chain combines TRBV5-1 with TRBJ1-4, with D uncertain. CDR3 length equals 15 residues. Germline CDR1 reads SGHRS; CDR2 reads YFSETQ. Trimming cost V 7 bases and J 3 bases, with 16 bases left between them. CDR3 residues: CASAPDSGSNEKLFF. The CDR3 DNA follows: TGCGCCAGCGCCCCTGACTCGGGATCTAATGAAAAACTGTTTTTT.

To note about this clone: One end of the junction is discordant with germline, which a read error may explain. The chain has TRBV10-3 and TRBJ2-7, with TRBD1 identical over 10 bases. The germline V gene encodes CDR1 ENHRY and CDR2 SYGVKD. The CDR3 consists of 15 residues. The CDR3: CAISESQGQGQGGAF. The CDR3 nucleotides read TGTGCCATCAGTGAGTCCCAGGGACAGGGGCAAGGCGGGGCCTTC.

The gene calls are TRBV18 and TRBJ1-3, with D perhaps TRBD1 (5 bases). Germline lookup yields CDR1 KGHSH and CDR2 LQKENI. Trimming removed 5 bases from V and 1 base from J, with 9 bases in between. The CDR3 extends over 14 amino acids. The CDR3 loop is CASSTTVSGNTIYF. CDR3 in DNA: TGTGCCAGCTCAACGACAGTTTCTGGAAACACCATATATTTT.

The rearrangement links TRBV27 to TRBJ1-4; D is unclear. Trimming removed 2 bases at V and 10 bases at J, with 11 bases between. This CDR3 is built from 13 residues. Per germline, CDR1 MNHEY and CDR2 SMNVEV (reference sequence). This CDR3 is CASSLAGSGKLFF. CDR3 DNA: TGTGCCAGCAGTTTAGCCGGGTCTGGAAAACTGTTTTTT.

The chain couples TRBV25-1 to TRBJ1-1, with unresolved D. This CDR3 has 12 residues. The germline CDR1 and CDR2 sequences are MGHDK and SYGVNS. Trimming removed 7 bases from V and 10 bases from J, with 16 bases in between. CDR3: CASTETGVSAFF. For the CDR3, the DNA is TGTGCCAGCACCGAAACTGGAGTCTCAGCTTTCTTT.

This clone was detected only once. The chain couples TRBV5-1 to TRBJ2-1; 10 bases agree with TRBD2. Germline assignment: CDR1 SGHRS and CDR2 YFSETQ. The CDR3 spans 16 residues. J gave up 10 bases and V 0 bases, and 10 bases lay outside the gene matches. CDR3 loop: CASSLGSSGRAGEQFF. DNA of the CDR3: TGCGCCAGCAGCTTGGGGTCGAGCGGGAGGGCTGGGGAGCAGTTCTTC.

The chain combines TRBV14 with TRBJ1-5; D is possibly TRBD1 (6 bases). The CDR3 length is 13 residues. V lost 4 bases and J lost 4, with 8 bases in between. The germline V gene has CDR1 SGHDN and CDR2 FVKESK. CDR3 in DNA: TGTGCCAGCAGCCGCGACAGGAATCAGCCCCAGCATTTT. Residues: CASSRDRNQPQHF.

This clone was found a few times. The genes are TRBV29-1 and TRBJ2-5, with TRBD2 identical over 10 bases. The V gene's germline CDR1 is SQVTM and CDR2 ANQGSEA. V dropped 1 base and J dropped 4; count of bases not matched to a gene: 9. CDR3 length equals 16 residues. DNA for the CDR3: TGCAGCGTTGAAGCCATCGGACTAGCGGTAGGAGAGACCCAGTACTTC. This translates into CSVEAIGLAVGETQYF.

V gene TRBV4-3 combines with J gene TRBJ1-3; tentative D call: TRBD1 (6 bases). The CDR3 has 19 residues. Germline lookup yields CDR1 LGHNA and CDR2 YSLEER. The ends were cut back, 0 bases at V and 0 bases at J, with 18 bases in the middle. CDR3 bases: TGCGCCAGCAGCCAAGATAATGTCGGACAGTCGATCTCTGGAAACACCATATATTTT. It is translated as CASSQDNVGQSISGNTIYF.

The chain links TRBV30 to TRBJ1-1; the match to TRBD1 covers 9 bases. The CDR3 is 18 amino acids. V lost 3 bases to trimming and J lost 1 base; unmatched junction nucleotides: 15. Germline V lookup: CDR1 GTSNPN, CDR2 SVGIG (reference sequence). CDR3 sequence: CAWSDPPGTGWWNTEAFF. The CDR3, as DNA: TGTGCCTGGAGCGACCCACCGGGGACAGGGTGGTGGAACACTGAAGCTTTCTTT.

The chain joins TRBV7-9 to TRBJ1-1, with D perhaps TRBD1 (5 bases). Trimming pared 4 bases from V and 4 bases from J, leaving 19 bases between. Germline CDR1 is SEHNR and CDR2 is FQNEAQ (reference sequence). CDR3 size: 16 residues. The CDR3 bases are TGTGCCAGCAGCTCGTGGGTCCGGGGAGGGGTCACTGAAGCTTTCTTT. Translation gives CASSSWVRGGVTEAFF.